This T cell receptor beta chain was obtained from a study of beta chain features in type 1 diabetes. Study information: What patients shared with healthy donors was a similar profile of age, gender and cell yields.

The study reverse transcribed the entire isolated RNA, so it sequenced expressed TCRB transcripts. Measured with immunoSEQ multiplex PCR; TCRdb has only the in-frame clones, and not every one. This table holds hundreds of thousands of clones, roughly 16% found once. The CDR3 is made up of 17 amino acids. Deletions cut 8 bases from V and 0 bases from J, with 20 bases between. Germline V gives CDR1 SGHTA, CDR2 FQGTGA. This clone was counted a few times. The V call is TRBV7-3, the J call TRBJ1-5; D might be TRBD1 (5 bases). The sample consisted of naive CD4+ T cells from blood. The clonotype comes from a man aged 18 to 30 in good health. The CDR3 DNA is TGTGCCAGCCCCCCCGAGGGCAGGGAGAGTAGCAATCAGCCCCAGCATTTT. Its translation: CASPPEGRESSNQPQHF.